These T cell receptor beta chains were read from a single sample in a study of vaccination and CD4 T cells after COVID-19. For these TCRs, the target antigens are not known. MiXCR, run by TCRdb on the PCR reads, gives a single entry per CDR3 protein. The repertoire includes 25,000 or so distinct CDR3 sequences, 35% to 55% of them detected once, and 7.2% sits in the top ten. The sequenced material came from CD4+ T cells from blood, cultured in vitro. The receptors originated from a human donor who had recovered from COVID-19. Each CDR3 is given without its conserved first and last residue. Fields, in order: V gene, J gene, D gene, CDR3 protein. The D gene is left open where the match is weak.

V gene: TRBV21-1
J gene: TRBJ1-1
D gene: -
CDR3 protein: ASSKALGLTGTEAF

V gene: TRBV7-2
J gene: TRBJ1-6
D gene: TRBD1
CDR3 protein: ASIIYRGSVNSPLH

V gene: TRBV5-1
J gene: TRBJ2-7
D gene: -
CDR3 protein: ASSLVESSYEQY

V gene: TRBV25-1
J gene: TRBJ1-2
D gene: -
CDR3 protein: ASSEQGYIGGYT

V gene: TRBV20-1
J gene: TRBJ2-7
D gene: TRBD2
CDR3 protein: SAARAGGRSEQY

V gene: TRBV6-1
J gene: TRBJ2-1
D gene: -
CDR3 protein: ASSLRQSNEQF

V gene: TRBV28
J gene: TRBJ1-5
D gene: -
CDR3 protein: ASRGSNQPQH

V gene: TRBV18
J gene: TRBJ1-5
D gene: -
CDR3 protein: ASSPNTVGQPQH

V gene: TRBV4-2
J gene: TRBJ2-7
D gene: -
CDR3 protein: ASSQLAGYHEQY

V gene: TRBV19
J gene: TRBJ1-2
D gene: TRBD1
CDR3 protein: ASSKDRSGNGYT

V gene: TRBV20-1
J gene: TRBJ2-2
D gene: -
CDR3 protein: SARRTLEHRGAV

V gene: TRBV28
J gene: TRBJ2-5
D gene: -
CDR3 protein: ASSTGATLGETQY

V gene: TRBV2
J gene: TRBJ2-1
D gene: TRBD2
CDR3 protein: ASSVPSGRGNEQF

V gene: TRBV7-8
J gene: TRBJ1-3
D gene: -
CDR3 protein: ASSPDRSGNTIY

V gene: TRBV11-2
J gene: TRBJ2-1
D gene: TRBD1
CDR3 protein: ASSRITGGEQF

V gene: TRBV19
J gene: TRBJ1-4
D gene: -
CDR3 protein: ASSIPQGKLF

V gene: TRBV6-1
J gene: TRBJ2-3
D gene: -
CDR3 protein: ASSRGGPGDTQY

V gene: TRBV20-1
J gene: TRBJ1-2
D gene: TRBD1
CDR3 protein: SGCFGDSNYGYT

V gene: TRBV7-2
J gene: TRBJ1-1
D gene: -
CDR3 protein: ASSLGGRENTEAF

V gene: TRBV6-1
J gene: TRBJ1-1
D gene: -
CDR3 protein: ASSGPAGDPREAF

V gene: TRBV14
J gene: TRBJ2-5
D gene: -
CDR3 protein: ASSQEQGGFVTQY

V gene: TRBV2
J gene: TRBJ1-2
D gene: -
CDR3 protein: ASNRAGTNYGYT

V gene: TRBV7-2
J gene: TRBJ1-3
D gene: -
CDR3 protein: ASSSYSGNTIY

V gene: TRBV6-1
J gene: TRBJ1-3
D gene: TRBD1
CDR3 protein: ASSEGVTGHTIY

V gene: TRBV7-9
J gene: TRBJ1-2
D gene: -
CDR3 protein: ASSLAWAGPNYGYT

V gene: TRBV28
J gene: TRBJ2-7
D gene: -
CDR3 protein: ASRQGGAASYEQY

V gene: TRBV20-1
J gene: TRBJ1-3
D gene: -
CDR3 protein: SARDPSRSGNTIY

V gene: TRBV6-1
J gene: TRBJ1-2
D gene: TRBD1
CDR3 protein: ASSERQGANYGYT

V gene: TRBV12-3/TRBV12-4
J gene: TRBJ2-3
D gene: -
CDR3 protein: ASSFGGNTQY

V gene: TRBV11-3
J gene: TRBJ2-1
D gene: -
CDR3 protein: ASSLDEDNEQF

V gene: TRBV10-3
J gene: TRBJ2-7
D gene: TRBD2
CDR3 protein: AISESLAGAYEQY

V gene: TRBV28
J gene: TRBJ1-3
D gene: TRBD1
CDR3 protein: ASSPGTAPGNTIY

V gene: TRBV11-3
J gene: TRBJ2-4
D gene: -
CDR3 protein: ASSSSSGEGNIQY

V gene: TRBV20-1
J gene: TRBJ2-3
D gene: TRBD1
CDR3 protein: SASRDSNRGTDTQY

V gene: TRBV24-1
J gene: TRBJ2-3
D gene: TRBD1
CDR3 protein: ATSQRTGWTDTQY

V gene: TRBV27
J gene: TRBJ1-1
D gene: -
CDR3 protein: ASSFWGGPNTEAF

V gene: TRBV27
J gene: TRBJ2-1
D gene: TRBD2
CDR3 protein: ASRIKGRAYNEQF

V gene: TRBV11-2
J gene: TRBJ2-5
D gene: -
CDR3 protein: ASSLGTAQETQY

V gene: TRBV5-6
J gene: TRBJ1-1
D gene: TRBD1
CDR3 protein: ASSRQDRGNTEAF

V gene: TRBV7-2
J gene: TRBJ2-7
D gene: -
CDR3 protein: ASSLTGRAYEQY

V gene: TRBV5-1
J gene: TRBJ2-2
D gene: -
CDR3 protein: ASSLGQTDTGELF

V gene: TRBV14
J gene: TRBJ2-7
D gene: -
CDR3 protein: ASSQQGPYEQY

V gene: TRBV10-3
J gene: TRBJ1-1
D gene: -
CDR3 protein: AISKATGITEAF

V gene: TRBV12-3/TRBV12-4
J gene: TRBJ2-5
D gene: -
CDR3 protein: ASSREYQETQY

V gene: TRBV7-9
J gene: TRBJ1-6
D gene: TRBD1
CDR3 protein: ASSRTGTGYSPLH

V gene: TRBV11-2
J gene: TRBJ2-1
D gene: -
CDR3 protein: ASSLGSNNEQF

V gene: TRBV7-2
J gene: TRBJ2-1
D gene: -
CDR3 protein: ASSFWADEQF